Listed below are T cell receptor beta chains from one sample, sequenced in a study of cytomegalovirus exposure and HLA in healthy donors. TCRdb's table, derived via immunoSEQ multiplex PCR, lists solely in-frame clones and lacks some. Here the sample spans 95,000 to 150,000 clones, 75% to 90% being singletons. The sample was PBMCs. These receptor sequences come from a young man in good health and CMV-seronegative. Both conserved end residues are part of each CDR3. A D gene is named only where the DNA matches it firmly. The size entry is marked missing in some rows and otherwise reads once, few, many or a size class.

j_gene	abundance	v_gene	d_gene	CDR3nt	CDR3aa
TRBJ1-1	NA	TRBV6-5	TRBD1	TGTGCCAGCAGTTCGACAGGGATCGGCACTGAAGCTTTCTTT	CASSSTGIGTEAFF
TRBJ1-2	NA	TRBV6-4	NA	TGTGCCAGCAGTGCTGGCCACGGGGGTGGCTACACCTTC	CASSAGHGGGYTF
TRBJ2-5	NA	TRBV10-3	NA	TGTGCCATCAGGTCAGGGGAAGAACAAGAGACCCAGTACTTC	CAIRSGEEQETQYF
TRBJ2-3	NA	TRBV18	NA	TGTGCCAGCTCACTATTACCAGAGGGCCGCACAGATACGCAGTATTTT	CASSLLPEGRTDTQYF
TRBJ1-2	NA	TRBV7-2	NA	TGTGCCAGCACCGTAGGTGGAACAGTTGGCTACACCTTC	CASTVGGTVGYTF
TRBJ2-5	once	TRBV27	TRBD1	TGTGCCAGCATCCTAGGCCCGACAGGGGTAGAGACCCAGTACTTC	CASILGPTGVETQYF
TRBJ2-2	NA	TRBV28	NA	TGTGCCAGCAGTTTTCGCCACAGGGCGGGGGAGCTGTTTTTT	CASSFRHRAGELFF
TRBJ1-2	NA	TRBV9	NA	TGTGCCAGCAGCGTAGGCGCTAGCGGGGGAGGCTATGGCTACACCTTC	CASSVGASGGGYGYTF
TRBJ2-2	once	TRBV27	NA	TGTGCCAGCAGTTCGACACCGAACACCGGGGAGCTGTTTTTT	CASSSTPNTGELFF
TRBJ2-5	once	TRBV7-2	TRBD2	TGTGCCAGCAGCCCGACACTAGCGGGGGGGTCCCACTTC	CASSPTLAGGSHF
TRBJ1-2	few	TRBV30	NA	TGTGCCTGGAGTGTAATTTCGAGGAGCTACACCTTC	CAWSVISRSYTF
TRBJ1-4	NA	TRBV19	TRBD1	TGTGCCAGTAGTACCACCCTCGCCAGGGGGTTTGAAAAACTGTTTTTT	CASSTTLARGFEKLFF
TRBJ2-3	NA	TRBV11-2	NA	TGTGCCAGCAGTCGGGTAGATACGCAGTATTTT	CASSRVDTQYF
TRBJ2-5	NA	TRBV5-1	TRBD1	TGCGCCAGCAGCTTACTAGGACAGGGTGGGGAAGAGACCCAGTACTTC	CASSLLGQGGEETQYF
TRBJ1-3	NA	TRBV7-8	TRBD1	TGTGCCAGCAGCGCCGGGACAGGGGGAAACACCATATATTTT	CASSAGTGGNTIYF
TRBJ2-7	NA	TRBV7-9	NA	TGTGCCAGCAGCTTACAGGGTTCCCCTTTCGAGCAGTACTTC	CASSLQGSPFEQYF
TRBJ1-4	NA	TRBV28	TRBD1	TGTGCCAGCAGTCCCTTACTCCCCGGGACAGTCGTGGAAAAACTGTTTTTT	CASSPLLPGTVVEKLFF
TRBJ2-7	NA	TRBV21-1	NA	TGTGCCAGCCTCCGGGTCAACGAGCAGTACTTC	CASLRVNEQYF
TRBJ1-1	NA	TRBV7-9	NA	TGTGCCAGCAGCCCCGTGGACAGGAACACTGAAGCTTTCTTT	CASSPVDRNTEAFF
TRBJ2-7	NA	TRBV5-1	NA	TGCGCCAGCAGCTTGGATGGTGCGGAGAGCTCCTACGAGCAGTACTTC	CASSLDGAESSYEQYF
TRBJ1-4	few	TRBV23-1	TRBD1	TGCGCCAGCAGTCAACCCTCATTAGGGACAGGGGGCGTAAAGGAAAAACTGTTTTTT	CASSQPSLGTGGVKEKLFF
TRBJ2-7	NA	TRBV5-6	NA	TGTGCCAGCAGCTTGGAGGTGGGGGCTAGGCTGTACGAGCAGTACTTC	CASSLEVGARLYEQYF
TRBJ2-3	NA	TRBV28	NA	TGTGCCAGCAGTTTAACCCGCCGTAGCTTAACGAGCACAGATACGCAGTATTTT	CASSLTRRSLTSTDTQYF
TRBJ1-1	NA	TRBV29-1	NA	TGCAGCGCTTGGGGGGGGGATGGGGTAGCTTTCTTT	CSAWGGDGVAFF
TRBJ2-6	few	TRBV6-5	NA	TGTGCCAGCAGTTTTGAGGATGCTGGGGCCAACGGCCTGACTTTC	CASSFEDAGANGLTF
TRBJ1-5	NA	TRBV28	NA	TGTGCCAGCAGTTTAACCCATGGGCTGGGTTCCCTGGATCAGCCCCAGCATTTT	CASSLTHGLGSLDQPQHF
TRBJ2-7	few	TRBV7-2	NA	TGTGCCAGCAGCCCCTCCGTGTCAGCGGCCTCTCGCGAGCAGTACTTC	CASSPSVSAASREQYF
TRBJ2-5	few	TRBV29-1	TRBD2	TGCAGCGTTGATGCACTGGCGGGGGGTGAAGAGACCCAGTACTTC	CSVDALAGGEETQYF
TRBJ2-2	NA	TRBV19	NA	TGTGCCAGTAGTTCCGGGACTCTTAACACCGGGGAGCTGTTTTTT	CASSSGTLNTGELFF
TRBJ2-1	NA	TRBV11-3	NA	TGTGCCAGCAGTCTAACCAGAGGGTACAATGAGCAGTTCTTC	CASSLTRGYNEQFF
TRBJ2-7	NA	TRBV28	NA	TGTGCCAGCAGTTCCGTGCCTTTGGGGGGGCTATTGTACGAGCAGTACTTC	CASSSVPLGGLLYEQYF
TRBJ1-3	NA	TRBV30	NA	TGTGCCTGGAGTCGGGACTCCGGCTCTGGAAACACCATATATTTT	CAWSRDSGSGNTIYF
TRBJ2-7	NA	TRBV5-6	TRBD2	TGTGCCAGCAGCTTTCCAACTAGCGGGGGGGCTTCCTCCTACGAGCAGTACTTC	CASSFPTSGGASSYEQYF
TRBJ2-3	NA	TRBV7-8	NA	TGTGCCAGCAGCCTTACGTCGGCAGCCGGGACGCAGTATTTT	CASSLTSAAGTQYF
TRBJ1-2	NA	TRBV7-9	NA	TGTGCCAGCAGCTTAGGCGACAGATCTAACTATGGCTACACCTTC	CASSLGDRSNYGYTF
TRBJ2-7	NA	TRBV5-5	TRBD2	TGTGCCAGCAGCTTTGGGAGGGCCGCCTACGAGCAGTACTTC	CASSFGRAAYEQYF
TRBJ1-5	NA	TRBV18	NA	TGTGCCAGCTCACCCCGCGGGGGAGTACAGCCCCAGCATTTT	CASSPRGGVQPQHF
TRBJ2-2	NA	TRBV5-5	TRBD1	TGTGCCAGCAGCCCGACAGGGGTCACCGGGGAGCTGTTTTTT	CASSPTGVTGELFF
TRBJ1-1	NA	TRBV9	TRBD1	TGTGCCAGCAGCGCAACCGGGACAGTGGGCATGAACACTGAAGCTTTCTTT	CASSATGTVGMNTEAFF
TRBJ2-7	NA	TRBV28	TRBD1	TGTGCCAGCAGGAACCGGGACAGGTCCTACGAGCAGTACTTC	CASRNRDRSYEQYF
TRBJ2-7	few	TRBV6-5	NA	TGTGCCAGCAGTCTCGGGGGACCTCTTTGGGAGCAGTACTTC	CASSLGGPLWEQYF
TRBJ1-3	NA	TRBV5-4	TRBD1	TGTGCCAGCAGCCGGGACAGTGGAAACACCATATATTTT	CASSRDSGNTIYF
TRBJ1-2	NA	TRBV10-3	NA	TGTGCCATCAGTGATTCGGAGTGGCTGGTAGGTGGCTACACCTTC	CAISDSEWLVGGYTF
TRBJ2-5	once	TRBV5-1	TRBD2	TGCGCCAGCAGCCCCCGATGGACTAGCGGGGATGAGACCCAGTACTTC	CASSPRWTSGDETQYF
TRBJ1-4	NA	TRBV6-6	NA	TGTGCCAGCAGAGGGGACGGACTAAATGAAAAACTGTTTTTT	CASRGDGLNEKLFF
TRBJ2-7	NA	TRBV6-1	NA	TGTGCCAGCAGTGGGTACAGTTCCTACGAGCAGTACTTC	CASSGYSSYEQYF
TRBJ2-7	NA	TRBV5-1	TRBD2	TGCGCCAGCAGCTTGTTTGGACTAGCCGGCGAGCAGTACTTC	CASSLFGLAGEQYF
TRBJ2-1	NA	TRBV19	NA	TGTGCCAGTAGTGCGGGGTATGACCACAATGAGCAGTTCTTC	CASSAGYDHNEQFF